This TCR beta chain was sequenced during a study of control samples from healthy donors and cancer patients. The germline CDR1 and CDR2 sequences are SGHDT and YYEEEE. Between the trimmed V and J ends, which lost 1 base and 4 bases, there was a span of 9 bases. The CDR3 has 14 residues. Using immunoSEQ multiplex PCR, the repertoire was profiled, and TCRdb retains in-frame clones only, with some absent. The sample has over 80,000 clones; around 85% are singletons. Material for sequencing was blood. This sequence was found in a man under 40 in good health. The chain couples TRBV5-6 to TRBJ2-1; D call uncertain. Here the CDR3 DNA reads TGTGCCAGCAGCTTGCTAGACAATTACAATGAGCAGTTCTTC. Translating gives CASSLLDNYNEQFF.